Included here is one T cell receptor (beta chain) sequence, with context. The antigen remains undetermined. Naive-designated CD8 cells lacked CD45RO, were positively enriched for CCR7, and omitted terminally differentiated effector memory CD45RA+ cells. This specimen comes from a study of shared clonotypes between healthy human individuals. Study results and limitations: Relative to clonotypes present in all four donors, those not shared had lower generation probabilities.

Clones were read by immunoSEQ multiplex PCR, and TCRdb kept only the in-frame ones, dropping some. The repertoire includes around 2,000,000 clones, roughly 95% of them detected once, and less than 1.5% sits in the top ten. The CDR3 is 15 amino acids. In germline, CDR1 is SGDLS, CDR2 YYNGEE. V shed 6 bases, J shed 4 bases, and the junction held 10 bases outside the gene matches. The specimen sequenced was naive CD8+ T cells sorted from blood. The chain uses TRBV9 and TRBJ1-2; 9 bases are shared with TRBD1. The clonotype was recovered from a man aged 18-30 years in good health. CDR3 nucleotide sequence: TGTGCCAGCACTTCCTCCTCGACAGGGGGCTATGGCTACACCTTC. It codes for CASTSSSTGGYGYTF. Using reference TRBV9 and TRBJ1-2 for the parts outside the CDR3, the full variable domain is DSGVTQTPKHLITATGQRVTLRCSPRSGDLSVYWYQQSLDQGLQFLIQYYNGEERAKGNILERFSAQQFPDLHSELNLSSLELGDSALYFCASTSSSTGGYGYTFGSGTRLTVV.